This T cell receptor (beta chain) originates from a study of T-cell memory formation after mild COVID-19. TCRdb independently ran MiXCR on the 5' RACE reads; one entry per CDR3 protein. The profile covers about 140,000 distinct CDR3 sequences, with around 14% appearing a single time and around 30% taken by the ten largest. This CDR3 contains 10 residues. Germline assignment: CDR1 KGHSH and CDR2 LQKENI. About this clonotype itself: The junction departs from germline at one end; a sequencing error may be responsible.

The chain uses TRBV18 and TRBJ2-1; a weak D match, TRBD2 (6 bases). Material: PBMCs or a T cell subset sorted from them (not recorded which). The origin of this receptor is an adult woman who had mild COVID-19 (a few samples of this study predate the infection). Cell type and time point are not known. This CDR3 is CASSAGLPIF. The DNA for the CDR3 is TGTGCCAGCTCAGCGGGGTTACCGATCTTC.